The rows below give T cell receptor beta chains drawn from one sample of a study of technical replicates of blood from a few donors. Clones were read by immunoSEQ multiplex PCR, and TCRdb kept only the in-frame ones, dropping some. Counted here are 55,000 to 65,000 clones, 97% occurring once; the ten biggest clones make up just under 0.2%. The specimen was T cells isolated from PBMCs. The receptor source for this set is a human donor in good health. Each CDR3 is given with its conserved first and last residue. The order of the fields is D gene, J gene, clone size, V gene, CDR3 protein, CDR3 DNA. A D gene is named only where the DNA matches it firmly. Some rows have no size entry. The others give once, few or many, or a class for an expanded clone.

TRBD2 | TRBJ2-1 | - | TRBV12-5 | CASGLALAGEKYYEQFF | TGTGCTAGTGGTTTGGCCCTAGCGGGAGAAAAGTACTATGAGCAGTTCTTC
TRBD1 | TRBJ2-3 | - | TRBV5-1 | CASSSHRGLRTADTQYF | TGCGCCAGCAGCTCCCACAGGGGGCTCAGGACGGCAGATACGCAGTATTTT
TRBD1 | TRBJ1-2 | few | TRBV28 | CASSLSTGGMYYGYTF | TGTGCCAGCAGTCTATCGACAGGGGGTATGTACTATGGCTACACCTTC
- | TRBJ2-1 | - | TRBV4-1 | CASSQGGFSNEQFF | TGCGCCAGCAGCCAAGGAGGTTTTAGTAATGAGCAGTTCTTC
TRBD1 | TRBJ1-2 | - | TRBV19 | CASLGGQGIQLHGYTF | TGTGCCAGCCTGGGGGGACAGGGAATTCAGCTTCATGGCTACACCTTC
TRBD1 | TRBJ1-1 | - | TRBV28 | CASSMTGGVGTEAFF | TGTGCCAGCAGTATGACAGGGGGAGTGGGCACTGAAGCTTTCTTT
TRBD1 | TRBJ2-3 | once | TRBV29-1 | CSVLTGEGTDTQYF | TGCAGCGTCCTGACAGGGGAGGGCACAGATACGCAGTATTTT
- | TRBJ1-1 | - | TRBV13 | CASSSRTEMNTEAFF | TGTGCCAGCAGCTCACGGACTGAGATGAACACTGAAGCTTTCTTT
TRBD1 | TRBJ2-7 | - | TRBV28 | CASSSMGRGQSSYEQYF | TGTGCCAGCAGTTCAATGGGAAGGGGACAGAGCTCCTACGAGCAGTACTTC
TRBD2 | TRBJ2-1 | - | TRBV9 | CASSVVLGGYNEQFF | TGTGCCAGCAGCGTGGTATTGGGGGGGTACAATGAGCAGTTCTTC
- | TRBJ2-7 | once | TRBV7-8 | CASSKAGNWEQYF | TGTGCCAGCAGCAAAGCAGGGAATTGGGAGCAGTACTTC
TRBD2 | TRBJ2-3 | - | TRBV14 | CASSQLEREVSSTDTQYF | TGTGCCAGCAGCCAACTGGAGCGGGAGGTATCTAGCACAGATACGCAGTATTTT
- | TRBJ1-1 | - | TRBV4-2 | CASSQGAGTEAFF | TGTGCCAGCAGCCAAGGGGCAGGGACTGAAGCTTTCTTT
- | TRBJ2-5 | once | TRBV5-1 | CASSLVRTAEETQYF | TGCGCCAGCAGCTTGGTCAGGACAGCTGAAGAGACCCAGTACTTC
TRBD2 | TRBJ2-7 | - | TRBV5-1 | CASSLIASGGYEQYF | TGCGCCAGCAGCTTGATAGCTAGCGGGGGCTACGAGCAGTACTTC
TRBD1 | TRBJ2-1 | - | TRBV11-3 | CASSLDRETNNEQFF | TGTGCCAGCAGCTTGGACAGGGAAACGAACAATGAGCAGTTCTTC
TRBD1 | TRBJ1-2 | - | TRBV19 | CASSYRGRLDGYTF | TGTGCCAGTAGTTACAGGGGGCGCTTGGATGGCTACACCTTC
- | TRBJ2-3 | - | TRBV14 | CASSFWGGTDTQYF | TGTGCCAGCAGCTTTTGGGGAGGCACAGATACGCAGTATTTT
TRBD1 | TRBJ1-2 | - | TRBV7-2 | CASSLHRGLGYTF | TGTGCCAGCAGCCTACACAGGGGGCTAGGCTACACCTTC
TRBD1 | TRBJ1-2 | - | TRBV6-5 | CASRTGQGMYYGYTF | TGTGCCAGCAGAACGGGACAGGGAATGTACTATGGCTACACCTTC
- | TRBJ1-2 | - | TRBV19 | CASSILGMGPLDGYTF | TGTGCCAGTAGTATCCTGGGCATGGGCCCTCTCGATGGCTACACCTTC
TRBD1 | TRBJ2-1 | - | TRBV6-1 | CASTTGQDPYNEQFF | TGTGCCAGCACTACGGGACAGGATCCCTACAATGAGCAGTTCTTC
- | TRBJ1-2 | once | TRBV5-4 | CASSFAGENYGYTF | TGTGCCAGCAGCTTTGCAGGGGAGAACTATGGCTACACCTTC
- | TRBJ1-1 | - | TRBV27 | CASSFGSSGVLAFF | TGTGCCAGCAGTTTCGGTTCTTCGGGGGTGTTAGCTTTCTTT
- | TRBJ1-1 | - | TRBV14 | CASSQDLLGNTEAFF | TGTGCCAGCAGCCAAGATCTTCTAGGGAACACTGAAGCTTTCTTT
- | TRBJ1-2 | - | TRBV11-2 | CASSLRAGGYTF | TGTGCCAGCAGCTTACGAGCGGGAGGCTACACCTTC
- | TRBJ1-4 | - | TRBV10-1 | CASSSPGTNEKLFF | TGCGCCAGCAGTTCCCCCGGGACAAACGAAAAACTGTTTTTT